This TCR beta chain was captured in a study of beta chain features in type 1 diabetes. This clone showed up just a few times. CDR1 and CDR2 (germline): LNHDA, SQIVND (reference sequence). This CDR3 has 12 residues. V lost 6 bases, J lost 11 bases, and 14 bases lay in between. Every bit of the isolated RNA underwent reverse transcription, so sequencing read expressed TCRB transcripts. This table comes from immunoSEQ multiplex PCR, and its TCRdb copy is limited to in-frame clones, with some not included. The sample lists hundreds of thousands of clones; roughly 17% were seen once. Specimen: naive CD4+ T cells from blood. The rearrangement joins TRBV19 to TRBJ1-5; no clear D gene. The receptor was derived from a woman aged 18-29 years in good health. The CDR3 coding sequence is TGTGCCAGTAGCTTTCCGGGGTCGGCCCAGCATTTT. Encoded protein: CASSFPGSAQHF.